This TCR beta chain came from a study of blood T cell repertoires in COVID-19. Looking at the study overall: The United States, Italy and Spain were the sources of the acute and convalescent COVID-19 samples. PBMCs, B-cell-depleted T cells, or T cells were the source of the cDNA or gDNA that made up the material.

CDR3 length equals 19 residues. V gave up 7 bases and J gave up 0 bases; unmatched junction bases: 13. The V gene's germline CDR1 is MDHEN and CDR2 SYDVKM. Methods used by the authors: Cell counts per sample came from amplifying reference gene primers. This table comes from immunoSEQ multiplex PCR, and its TCRdb copy is limited to in-frame clones, with some not included. V, J and clone size are those of that table, while D and trimming were read from the DNA. The table lists some 87,000 clones, 75% to 85% of them singletons. The sample was peripheral blood. This rearrangement joins TRBV28 to TRBJ2-1; 12 bases line up with TRBD2. The receptor's source is a human donor in a cohort sampled during active COVID-19. The CDR3 is CASMLPTSGGPSSYNEQFF. The CDR3 DNA reads as TGTGCCAGCATGCTCCCGACTAGCGGGGGCCCGAGCTCCTACAATGAGCAGTTCTTC.